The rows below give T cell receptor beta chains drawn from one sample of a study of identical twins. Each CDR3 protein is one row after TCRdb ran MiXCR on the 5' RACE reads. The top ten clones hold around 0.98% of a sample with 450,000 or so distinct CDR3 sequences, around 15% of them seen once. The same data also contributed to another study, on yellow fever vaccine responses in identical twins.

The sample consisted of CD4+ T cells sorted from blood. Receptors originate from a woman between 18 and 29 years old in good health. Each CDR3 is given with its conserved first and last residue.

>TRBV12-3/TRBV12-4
CASSERGVTLHF
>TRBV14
CASSHAYPGQATDTQYF
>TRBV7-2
CASSLEGAVRSYEQYF
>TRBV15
CATSRDGLAANTGELFF
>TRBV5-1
CASSLAPTGSGETQYF
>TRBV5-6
CASSLELLETQYF
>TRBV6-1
CASWGELYRGPSF
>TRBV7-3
CASSLNLLSGHNEQFF
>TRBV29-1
CSVQDRVEQYF
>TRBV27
CASSRGGGLTEQYF
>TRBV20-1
CSAWDSGAPTDTQYF
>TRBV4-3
CASSVQGGTDTQYF
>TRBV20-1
CSAKAGPDEQYF
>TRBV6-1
CASSKIAGGQETQYF
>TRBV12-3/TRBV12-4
CASSLHLGTSGNRGTDTQYF
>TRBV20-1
CSARDQGGLSYEQYF
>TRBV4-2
CASSPPTGAINYGYTF
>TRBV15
CATSRVRGQVETQYF
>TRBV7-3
CASSLAGGTQYF
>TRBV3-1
CASSQTAGVNIQYF
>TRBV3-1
CASSQGTGRDEQFF
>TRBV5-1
CASSLSGTRQETQYF
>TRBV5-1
CASSLVGAGTGELFF